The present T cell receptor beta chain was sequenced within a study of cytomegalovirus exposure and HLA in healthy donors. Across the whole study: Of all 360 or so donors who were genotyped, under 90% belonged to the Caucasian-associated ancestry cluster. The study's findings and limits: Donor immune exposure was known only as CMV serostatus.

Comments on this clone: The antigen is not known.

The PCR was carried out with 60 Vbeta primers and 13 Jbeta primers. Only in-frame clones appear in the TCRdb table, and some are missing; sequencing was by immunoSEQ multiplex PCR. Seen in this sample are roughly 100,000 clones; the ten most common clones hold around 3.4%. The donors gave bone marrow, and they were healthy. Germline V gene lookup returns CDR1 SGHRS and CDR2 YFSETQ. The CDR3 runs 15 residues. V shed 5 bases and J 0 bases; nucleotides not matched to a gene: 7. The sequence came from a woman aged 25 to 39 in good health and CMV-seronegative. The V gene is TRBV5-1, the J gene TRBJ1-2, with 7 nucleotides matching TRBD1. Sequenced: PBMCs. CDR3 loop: CASSPGQIPNYGYTF. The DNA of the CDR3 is TGCGCCAGCAGTCCGGGACAGATACCTAACTATGGCTACACCTTC.